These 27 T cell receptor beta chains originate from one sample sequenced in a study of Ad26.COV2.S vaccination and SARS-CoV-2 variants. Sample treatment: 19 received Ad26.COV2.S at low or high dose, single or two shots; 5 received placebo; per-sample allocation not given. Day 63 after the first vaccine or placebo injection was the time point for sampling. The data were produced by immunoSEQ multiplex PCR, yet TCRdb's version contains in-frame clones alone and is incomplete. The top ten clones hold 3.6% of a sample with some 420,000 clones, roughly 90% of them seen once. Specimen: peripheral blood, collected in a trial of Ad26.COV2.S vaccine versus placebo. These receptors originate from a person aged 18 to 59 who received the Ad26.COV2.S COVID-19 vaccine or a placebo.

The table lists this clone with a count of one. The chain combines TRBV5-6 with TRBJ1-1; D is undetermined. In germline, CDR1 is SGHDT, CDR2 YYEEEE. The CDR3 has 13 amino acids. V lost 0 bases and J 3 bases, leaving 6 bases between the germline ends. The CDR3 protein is CASSLAWDTEAFF. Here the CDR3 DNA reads TGTGCCAGCAGCTTGGCGTGGGACACTGAAGCTTTCTTT.

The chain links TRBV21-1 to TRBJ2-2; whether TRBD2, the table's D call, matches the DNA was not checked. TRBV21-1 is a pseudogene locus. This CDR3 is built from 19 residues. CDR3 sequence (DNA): TGTGCCAGCAGCCCCGGAGCGGGGAGGTCAAGGACGAACACCGGGGAGCTGTTTTTT. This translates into CASSPGAGRSRTNTGELFF.

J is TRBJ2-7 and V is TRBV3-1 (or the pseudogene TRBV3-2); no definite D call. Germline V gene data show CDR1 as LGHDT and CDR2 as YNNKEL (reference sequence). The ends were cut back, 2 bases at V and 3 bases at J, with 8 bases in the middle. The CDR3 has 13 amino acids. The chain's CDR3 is CASSQTRNYEQYF. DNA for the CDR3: TGTGCCAGCAGCCAAACTCGAAACTACGAGCAGTACTTC.

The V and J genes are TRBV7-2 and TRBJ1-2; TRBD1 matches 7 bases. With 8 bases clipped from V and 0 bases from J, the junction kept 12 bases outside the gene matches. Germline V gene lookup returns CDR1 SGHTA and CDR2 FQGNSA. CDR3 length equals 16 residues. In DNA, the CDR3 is TGTGCCAGCTCCCCCACGGCACAGGGGACTAACTATGGCTACACCTTC. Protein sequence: CASSPTAQGTNYGYTF. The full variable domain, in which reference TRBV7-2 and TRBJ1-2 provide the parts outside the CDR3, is GAGVSQSPSNKVTEKGKDVELRCDPISGHTALYWYRQSLGQGLEFLIYFQGNSAPDKSGLPSDRFSAERTGGSVSTLTIQRTQQEDSAVYLCASSPTAQGTNYGYTFGSGTRLTVV.

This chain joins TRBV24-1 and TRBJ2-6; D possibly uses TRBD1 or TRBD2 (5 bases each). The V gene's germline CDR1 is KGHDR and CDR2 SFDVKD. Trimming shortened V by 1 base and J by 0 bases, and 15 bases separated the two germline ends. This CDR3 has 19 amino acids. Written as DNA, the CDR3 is TGTGCCACCAGTGATTTCAGTGGGGGTAAGTACTCTGGGGCCAACGTCCTGACTTTC. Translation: CATSDFSGGKYSGANVLTF.

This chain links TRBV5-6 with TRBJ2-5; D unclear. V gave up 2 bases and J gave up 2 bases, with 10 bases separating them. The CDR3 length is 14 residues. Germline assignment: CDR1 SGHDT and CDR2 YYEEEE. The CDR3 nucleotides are TGTGCCAGCAGCTTTTTTTCAGTACAAGAGACCCAGTACTTC. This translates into CASSFFSVQETQYF. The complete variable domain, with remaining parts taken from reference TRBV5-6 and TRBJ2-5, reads DAGVTQSPTHLIKTRGQQVTLRCSPKSGHDTVSWYQQALGQGPQFIFQYYEEEERQRGNFPDRFSGHQFPNYSSELNVNALLLGDSALYLCASSFFSVQETQYFGPGTRLLVL.

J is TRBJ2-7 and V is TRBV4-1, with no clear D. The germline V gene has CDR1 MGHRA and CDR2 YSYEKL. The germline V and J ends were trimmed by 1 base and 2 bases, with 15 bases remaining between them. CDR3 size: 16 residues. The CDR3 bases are TGCGCCAGCAGCCAAGCTTTAGGACGCACAACCTACGAGCAGTACTTC. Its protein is CASSQALGRTTYEQYF.

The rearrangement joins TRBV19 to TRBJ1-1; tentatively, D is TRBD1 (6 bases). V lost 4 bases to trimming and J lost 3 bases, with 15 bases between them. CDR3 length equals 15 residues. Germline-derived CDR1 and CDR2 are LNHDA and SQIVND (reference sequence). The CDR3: CASSRWQEGDTEAFF. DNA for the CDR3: TGTGCCAGTAGTAGGTGGCAGGAGGGGGACACTGAAGCTTTCTTT.

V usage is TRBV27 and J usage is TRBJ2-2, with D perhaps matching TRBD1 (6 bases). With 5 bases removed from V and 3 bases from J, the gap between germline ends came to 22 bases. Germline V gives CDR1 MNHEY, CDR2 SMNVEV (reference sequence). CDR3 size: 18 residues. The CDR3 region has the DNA TGTGCCAGCAGTCCTCCATCTGAGGGGGTATGGCACACCGGGGAGCTGTTTTTT. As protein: CASSPPSEGVWHTGELFF.

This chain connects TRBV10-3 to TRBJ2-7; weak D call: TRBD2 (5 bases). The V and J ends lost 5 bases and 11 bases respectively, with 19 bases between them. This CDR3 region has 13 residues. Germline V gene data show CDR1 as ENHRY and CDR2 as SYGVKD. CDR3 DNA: TGTGCCATCAGTCCGCAAAAGGATCTGGGAGAGTACTTC. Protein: CAISPQKDLGEYF.

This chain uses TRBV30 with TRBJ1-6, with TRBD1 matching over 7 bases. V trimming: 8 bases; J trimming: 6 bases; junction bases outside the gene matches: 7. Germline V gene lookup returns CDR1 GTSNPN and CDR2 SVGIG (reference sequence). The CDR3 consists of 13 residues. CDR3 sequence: CAARTGGNSPLHF. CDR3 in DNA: TGTGCCGCCAGGACAGGTGGTAATTCACCCCTCCACTTT. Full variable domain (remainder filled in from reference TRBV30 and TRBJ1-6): SQTIHQWPATLVQPVGSPLSLECTVEGTSNPNLYWYRQAAGRGLQLLFYSVGIGQISSEVPQNLSASRPQDRQFILSSKKLLLSDSGFYLCAARTGGNSPLHFGNGTRLTVT.

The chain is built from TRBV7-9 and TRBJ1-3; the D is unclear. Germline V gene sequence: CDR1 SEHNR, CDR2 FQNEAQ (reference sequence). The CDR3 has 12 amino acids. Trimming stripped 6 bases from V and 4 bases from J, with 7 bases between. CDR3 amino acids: CASSQTGNTIYF. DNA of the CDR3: TGTGCCAGCAGTCAGACCGGAAACACCATATATTTT.

The CDR3 region is CASSLRDHEQYF. DNA for the CDR3: TGTGCCAGCAGCCTCAGGGACCACGAGCAGTACTTC. The gene calls are TRBV5-6 and TRBJ2-7; the D call may be TRBD1 or TRBD2 (5 bases each). Per the germline V gene, CDR1 is SGHDT and CDR2 is YYEEEE. CDR3 length: 12 residues. The germline V and J ends were trimmed by 4 bases and 5 bases, with 10 bases remaining between them.

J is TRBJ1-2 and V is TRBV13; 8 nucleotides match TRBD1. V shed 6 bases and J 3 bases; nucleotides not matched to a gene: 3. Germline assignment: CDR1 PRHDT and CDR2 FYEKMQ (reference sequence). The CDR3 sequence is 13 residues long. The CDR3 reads CASRLTGDYGYTF. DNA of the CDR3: TGTGCCAGCAGACTGACAGGGGACTATGGCTACACCTTC.

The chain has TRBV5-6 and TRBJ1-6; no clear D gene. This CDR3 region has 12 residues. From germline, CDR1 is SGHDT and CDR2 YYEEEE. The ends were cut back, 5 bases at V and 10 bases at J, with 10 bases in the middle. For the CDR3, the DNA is TGTGCCAGCAGTTGGCTAGGATCACCCCTCCACTTT. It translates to CASSWLGSPLHF.

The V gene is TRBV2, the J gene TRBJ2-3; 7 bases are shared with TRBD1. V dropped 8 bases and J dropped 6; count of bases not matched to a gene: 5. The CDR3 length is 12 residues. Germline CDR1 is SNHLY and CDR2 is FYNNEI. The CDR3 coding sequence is TGTGCCAGCGAGACAGGGTTGGATACGCAGTATTTT. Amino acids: CASETGLDTQYF.

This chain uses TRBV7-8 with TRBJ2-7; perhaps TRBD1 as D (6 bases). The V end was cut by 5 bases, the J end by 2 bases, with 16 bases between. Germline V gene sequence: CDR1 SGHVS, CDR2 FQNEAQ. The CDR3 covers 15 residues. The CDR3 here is CASSLSRDTTYEQYF. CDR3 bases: TGTGCCAGCAGCCTCAGTAGGGACACAACCTACGAGCAGTACTTC.

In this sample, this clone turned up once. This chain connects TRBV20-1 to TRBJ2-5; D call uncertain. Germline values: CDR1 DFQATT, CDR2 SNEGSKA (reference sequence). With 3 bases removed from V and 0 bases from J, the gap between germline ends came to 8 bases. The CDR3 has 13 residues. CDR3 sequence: CSASFGNQETQYF. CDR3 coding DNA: TGCAGTGCTAGTTTCGGTAACCAAGAGACCCAGTACTTC.

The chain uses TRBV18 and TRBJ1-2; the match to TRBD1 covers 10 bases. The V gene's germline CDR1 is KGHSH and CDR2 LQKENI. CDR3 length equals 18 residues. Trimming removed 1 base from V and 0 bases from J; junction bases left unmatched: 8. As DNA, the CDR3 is TGTGCCAGCTCACCACTTTCGACAGGGGGCTCGGCTAACTATGGCTACACCTTC. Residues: CASSPLSTGGSANYGYTF.

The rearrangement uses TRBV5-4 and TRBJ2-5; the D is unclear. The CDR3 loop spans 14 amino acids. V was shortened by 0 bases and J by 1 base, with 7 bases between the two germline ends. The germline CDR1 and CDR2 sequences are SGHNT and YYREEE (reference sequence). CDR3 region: CASSLVSSQETQYF. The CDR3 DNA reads TGTGCCAGCAGCTTGGTGTCTAGCCAAGAGACCCAGTACTTC.

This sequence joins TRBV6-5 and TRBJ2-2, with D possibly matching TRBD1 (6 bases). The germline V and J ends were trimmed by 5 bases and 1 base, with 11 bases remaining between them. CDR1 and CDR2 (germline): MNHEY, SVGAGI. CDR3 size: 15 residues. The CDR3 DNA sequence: TGTGCCAGCAGTACCCAGGGGAGGAACACCGGGGAGCTGTTTTTT. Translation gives CASSTQGRNTGELFF.

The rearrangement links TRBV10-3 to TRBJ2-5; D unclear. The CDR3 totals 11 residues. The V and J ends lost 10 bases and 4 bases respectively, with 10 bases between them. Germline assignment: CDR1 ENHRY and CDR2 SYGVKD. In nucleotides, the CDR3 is TGTGCCACCGGCCTGGGAGAGACCCAGTACTTC. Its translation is CATGLGETQYF.

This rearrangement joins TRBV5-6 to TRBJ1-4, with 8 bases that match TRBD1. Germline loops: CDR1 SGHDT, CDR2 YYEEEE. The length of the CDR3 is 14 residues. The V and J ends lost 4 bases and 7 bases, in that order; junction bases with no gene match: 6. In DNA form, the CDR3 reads TGTGCCAGCAGCCTCCGGACAGGGAGTGAAAAACTGTTTTTT. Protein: CASSLRTGSEKLFF.

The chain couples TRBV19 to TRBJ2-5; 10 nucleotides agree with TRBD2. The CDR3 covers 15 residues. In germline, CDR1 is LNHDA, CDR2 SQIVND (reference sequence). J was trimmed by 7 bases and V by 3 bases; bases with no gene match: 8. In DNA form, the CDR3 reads TGTGCCAGTAGTATCGGAGTAGCGGGGGGTGGGACCCAGTACTTC. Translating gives CASSIGVAGGGTQYF. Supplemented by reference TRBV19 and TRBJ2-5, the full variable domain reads DGGITQSPKYLFRKEGQNVTLSCEQNLNHDAMYWYRQDPGQGLRLIYYSQIVNDFQKGDIAEGYSVSREKKESFPLTVTSAQKNPTAFYLCASSIGVAGGGTQYFGPGTRLLVL.

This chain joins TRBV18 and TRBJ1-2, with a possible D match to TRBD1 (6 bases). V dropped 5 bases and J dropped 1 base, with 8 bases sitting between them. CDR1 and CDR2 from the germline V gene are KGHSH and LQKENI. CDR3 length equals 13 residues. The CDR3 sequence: CASSMDSNYGYTF. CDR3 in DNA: TGTGCCAGCTCAATGGACAGTAACTATGGCTACACCTTC.

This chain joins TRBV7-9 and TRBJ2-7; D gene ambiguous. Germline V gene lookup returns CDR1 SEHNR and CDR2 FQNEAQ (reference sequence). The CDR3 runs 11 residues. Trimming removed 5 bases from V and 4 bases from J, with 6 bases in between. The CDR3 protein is CASSITYEQYF. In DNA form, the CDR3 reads TGTGCCAGCAGCATAACTTACGAGCAGTACTTC.

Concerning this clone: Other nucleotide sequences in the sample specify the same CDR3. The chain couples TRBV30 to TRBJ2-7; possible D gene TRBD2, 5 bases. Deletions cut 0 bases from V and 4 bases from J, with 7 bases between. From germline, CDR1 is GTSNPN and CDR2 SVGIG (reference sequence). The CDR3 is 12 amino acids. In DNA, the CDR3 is TGTGCCTGGAGTGTAGGAGGTTACGAGCAGTACTTC. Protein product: CAWSVGGYEQYF.